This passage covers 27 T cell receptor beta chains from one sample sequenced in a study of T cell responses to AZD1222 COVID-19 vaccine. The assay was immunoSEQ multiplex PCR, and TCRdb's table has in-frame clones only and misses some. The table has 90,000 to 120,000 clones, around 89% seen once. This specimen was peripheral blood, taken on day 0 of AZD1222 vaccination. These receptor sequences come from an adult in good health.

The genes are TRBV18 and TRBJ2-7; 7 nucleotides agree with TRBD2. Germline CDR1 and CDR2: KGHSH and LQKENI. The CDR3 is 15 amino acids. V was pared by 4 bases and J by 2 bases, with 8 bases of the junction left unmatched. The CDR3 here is CASSHVPSGTYEQYF. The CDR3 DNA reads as TGTGCCAGCTCACACGTGCCTAGCGGAACCTACGAGCAGTACTTC.

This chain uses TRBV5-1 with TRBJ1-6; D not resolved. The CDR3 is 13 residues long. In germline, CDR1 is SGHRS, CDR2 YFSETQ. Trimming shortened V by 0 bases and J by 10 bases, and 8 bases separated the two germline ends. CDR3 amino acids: CASSLANLSPLHF. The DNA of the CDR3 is TGCGCCAGCAGCTTGGCCAACCTATCACCCCTCCACTTT.

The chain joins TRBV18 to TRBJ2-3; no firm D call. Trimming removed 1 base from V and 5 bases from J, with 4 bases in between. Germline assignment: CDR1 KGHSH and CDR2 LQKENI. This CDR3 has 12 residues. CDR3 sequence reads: CASSPLKDTQYF. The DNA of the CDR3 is TGTGCCAGCTCACCACTAAAAGATACGCAGTATTTT.

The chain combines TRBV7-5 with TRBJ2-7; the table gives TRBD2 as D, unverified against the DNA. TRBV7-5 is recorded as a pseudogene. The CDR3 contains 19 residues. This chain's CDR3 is CVRSPQRARAGDIGYEQYF. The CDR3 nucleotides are TGTGTCAGAAGCCCCCAGAGGGCTCGAGCGGGAGATATTGGTTACGAGCAGTACTTC.

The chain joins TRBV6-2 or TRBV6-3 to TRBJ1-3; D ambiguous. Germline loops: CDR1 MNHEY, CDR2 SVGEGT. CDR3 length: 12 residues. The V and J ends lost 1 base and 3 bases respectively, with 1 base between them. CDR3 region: CASSYFGNTIYF. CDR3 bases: TGTGCCAGCAGTTACTTTGGAAACACCATATATTTT.

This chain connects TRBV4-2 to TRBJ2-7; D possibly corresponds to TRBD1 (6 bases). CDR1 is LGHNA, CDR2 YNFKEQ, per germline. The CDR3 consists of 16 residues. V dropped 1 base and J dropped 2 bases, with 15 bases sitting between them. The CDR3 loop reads CASSQVGKTGAYEQYF. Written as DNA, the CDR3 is TGTGCCAGCAGCCAAGTGGGGAAGACAGGCGCCTACGAGCAGTACTTC.

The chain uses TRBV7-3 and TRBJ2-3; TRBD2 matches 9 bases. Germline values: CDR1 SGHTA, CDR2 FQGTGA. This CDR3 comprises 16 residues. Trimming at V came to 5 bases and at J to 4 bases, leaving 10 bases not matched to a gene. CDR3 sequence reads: CASSLGLAYGADTQYF. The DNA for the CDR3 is TGTGCCAGCAGCCTGGGACTAGCATACGGTGCAGATACGCAGTATTTT. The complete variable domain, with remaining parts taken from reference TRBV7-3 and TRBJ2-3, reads GAGVSQTPSNKVTEKGKYVELRCDPISGHTALYWYRQSLGQGPEFLIYFQGTGAADDSGLPNDRFFAVRPEGSVSTLKIQRTERGDSAVYLCASSLGLAYGADTQYFGPGTRLTVL.

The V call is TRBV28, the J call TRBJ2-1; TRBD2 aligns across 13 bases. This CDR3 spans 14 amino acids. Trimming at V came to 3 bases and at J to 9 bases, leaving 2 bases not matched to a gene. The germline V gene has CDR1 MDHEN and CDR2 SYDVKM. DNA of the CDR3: TGTGCCAGCAGTTTCGGACTAGCGGGAGTTGAGCAGTTCTTC. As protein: CASSFGLAGVEQFF.

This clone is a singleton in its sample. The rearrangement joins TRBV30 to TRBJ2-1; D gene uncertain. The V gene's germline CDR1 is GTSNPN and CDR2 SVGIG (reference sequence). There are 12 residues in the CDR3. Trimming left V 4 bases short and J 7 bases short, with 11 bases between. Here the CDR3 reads CAWTPILNEQFF. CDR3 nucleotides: TGTGCCTGGACGCCGATTCTTAATGAGCAGTTCTTC.

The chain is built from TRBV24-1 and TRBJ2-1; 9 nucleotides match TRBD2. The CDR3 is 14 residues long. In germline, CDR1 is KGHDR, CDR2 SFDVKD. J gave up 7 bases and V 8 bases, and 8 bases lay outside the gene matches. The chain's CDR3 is CATKRGSGSNEQFF. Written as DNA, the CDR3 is TGTGCCACCAAGAGAGGTAGCGGGAGTAATGAGCAGTTCTTC.

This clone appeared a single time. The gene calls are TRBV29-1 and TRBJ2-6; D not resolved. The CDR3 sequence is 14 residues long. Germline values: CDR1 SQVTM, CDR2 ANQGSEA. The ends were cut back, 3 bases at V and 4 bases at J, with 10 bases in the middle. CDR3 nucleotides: TGCAGCGTTGAGGTCCGGGCCGGGGCCAACGTCCTGACTTTC. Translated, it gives CSVEVRAGANVLTF.

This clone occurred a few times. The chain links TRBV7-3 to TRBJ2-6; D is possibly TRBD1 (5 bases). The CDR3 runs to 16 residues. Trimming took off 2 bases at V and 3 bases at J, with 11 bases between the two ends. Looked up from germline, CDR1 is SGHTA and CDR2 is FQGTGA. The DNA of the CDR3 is TGTGCCAGCAGCTTACAGGGTACTATTGGGGCCAACGTCCTGACTTTC. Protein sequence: CASSLQGTIGANVLTF.

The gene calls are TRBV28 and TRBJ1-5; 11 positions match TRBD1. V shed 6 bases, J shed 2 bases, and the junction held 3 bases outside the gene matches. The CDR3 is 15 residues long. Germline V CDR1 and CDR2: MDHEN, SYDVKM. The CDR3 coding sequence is TGTGCCAGCAGCCCGGGACAGGGGGGCAATCAGCCCCAGCATTTT. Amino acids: CASSPGQGGNQPQHF.

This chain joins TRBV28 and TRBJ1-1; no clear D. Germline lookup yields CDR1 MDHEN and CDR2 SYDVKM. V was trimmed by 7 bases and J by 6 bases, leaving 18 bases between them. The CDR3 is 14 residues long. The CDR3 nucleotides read TGTGCCAGCATTTCGGGTCATCGGGCCGCTGAAGCTTTCTTT. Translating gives CASISGHRAAEAFF.

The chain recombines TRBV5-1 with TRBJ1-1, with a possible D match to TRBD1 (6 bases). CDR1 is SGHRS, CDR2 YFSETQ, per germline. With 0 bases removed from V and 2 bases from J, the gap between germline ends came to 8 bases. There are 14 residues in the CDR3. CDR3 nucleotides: TGCGCCAGCAGCTTGGGGACAGCCAACACTGAAGCTTTCTTT. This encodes CASSLGTANTEAFF.

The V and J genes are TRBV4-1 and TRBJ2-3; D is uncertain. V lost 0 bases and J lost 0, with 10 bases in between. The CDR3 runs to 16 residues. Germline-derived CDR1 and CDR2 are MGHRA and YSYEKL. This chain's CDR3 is CASSQEGGPSTDTQYF. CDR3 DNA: TGCGCCAGCAGCCAAGAGGGCGGCCCTAGCACAGATACGCAGTATTTT.

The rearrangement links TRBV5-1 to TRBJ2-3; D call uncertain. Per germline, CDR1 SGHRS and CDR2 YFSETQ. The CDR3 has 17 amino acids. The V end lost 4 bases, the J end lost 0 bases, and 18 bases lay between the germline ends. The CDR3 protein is CASSHDVRALSTDTQYF. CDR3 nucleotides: TGCGCCAGCAGCCATGACGTGCGTGCCCTCAGCACAGATACGCAGTATTTT. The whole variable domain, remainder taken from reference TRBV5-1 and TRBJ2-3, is KAGVTQTPRYLIKTRGQQVTLSCSPISGHRSVSWYQQTPGQGLQFLFEYFSETQRNKGNFPGRFSGRQFSNSRSEMNVSTLELGDSALYLCASSHDVRALSTDTQYFGPGTRLTVL.

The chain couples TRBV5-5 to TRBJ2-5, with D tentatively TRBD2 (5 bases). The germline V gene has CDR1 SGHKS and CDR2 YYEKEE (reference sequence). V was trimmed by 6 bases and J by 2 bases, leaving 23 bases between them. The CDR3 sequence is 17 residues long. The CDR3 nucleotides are TGTGCCAGCACCCCCGGAAAGAGGACTCCAATACAAGAGACCCAGTACTTC. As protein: CASTPGKRTPIQETQYF.

CDR3 amino acids: CASSLPDRDYEQYF. The CDR3 nucleotides read TGTGCCAGCAGTTTACCGGACAGGGACTACGAGCAGTACTTC. The chain uses TRBV28 and TRBJ2-7; 8 bases map to TRBD1. CDR1 and CDR2 from the germline V gene are MDHEN and SYDVKM. V shed 2 bases and J 3 bases; nucleotides not matched to a gene: 3. This CDR3 is built from 14 residues. The variable domain in full, completed from reference TRBV28 and TRBJ2-7, reads DVKVTQSSRYLVKRTGEKVFLECVQDMDHENMFWYRQDPGLGLRLIYFSYDVKMKEKGDIPEGYSVSREKKERFSLILESASTNQTSMYLCASSLPDRDYEQYFGPGTRLTVT.

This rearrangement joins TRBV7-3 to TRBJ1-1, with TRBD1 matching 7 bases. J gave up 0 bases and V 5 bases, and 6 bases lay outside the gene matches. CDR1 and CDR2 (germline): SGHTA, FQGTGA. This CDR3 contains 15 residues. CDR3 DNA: TGTGCCAGCAGCCCCCAACAGGGGCTGAACACTGAAGCTTTCTTT. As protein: CASSPQQGLNTEAFF.

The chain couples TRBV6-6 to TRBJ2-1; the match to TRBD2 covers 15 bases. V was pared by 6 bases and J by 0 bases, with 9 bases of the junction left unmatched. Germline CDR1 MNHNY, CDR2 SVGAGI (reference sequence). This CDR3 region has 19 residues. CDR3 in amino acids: CASSYPGLAGGNSYNEQFF. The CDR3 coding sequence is TGTGCCAGCAGCTACCCGGGACTAGCGGGAGGTAACTCCTACAATGAGCAGTTCTTC.

CDR3 protein: CASSEDFPSSYNEQFF. The CDR3 nucleotides are TGTGCCAGCAGTGAGGACTTTCCGAGCTCCTACAATGAGCAGTTCTTC. V is TRBV2 and J is TRBJ2-1, with a possible D match to TRBD2 (5 bases). The CDR3 consists of 16 residues. Germline assignment: CDR1 SNHLY and CDR2 FYNNEI. The V and J ends lost 3 bases and 0 bases respectively, with 12 bases between them.

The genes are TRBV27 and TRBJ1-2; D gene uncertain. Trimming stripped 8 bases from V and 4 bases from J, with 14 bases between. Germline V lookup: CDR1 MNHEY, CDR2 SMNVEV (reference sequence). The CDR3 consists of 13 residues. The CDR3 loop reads CASRADISYGYTF. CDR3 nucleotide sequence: TGTGCCAGCCGCGCCGACATCTCCTATGGCTACACCTTC.

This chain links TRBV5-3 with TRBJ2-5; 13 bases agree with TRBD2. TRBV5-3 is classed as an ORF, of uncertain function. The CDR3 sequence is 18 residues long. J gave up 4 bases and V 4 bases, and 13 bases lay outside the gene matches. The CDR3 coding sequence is TGTGCCAGAAGCATACGGACTAGCGGGAGAGGAATTGGAGAGACCCAGTACTTC. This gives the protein CARSIRTSGRGIGETQYF.

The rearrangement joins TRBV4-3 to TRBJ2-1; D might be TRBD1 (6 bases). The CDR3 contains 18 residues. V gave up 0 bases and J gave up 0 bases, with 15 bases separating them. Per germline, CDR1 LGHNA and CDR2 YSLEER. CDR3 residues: CASSQDASTGSSYNEQFF. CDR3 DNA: TGCGCCAGCAGCCAAGACGCAAGCACAGGGAGCTCCTACAATGAGCAGTTCTTC.

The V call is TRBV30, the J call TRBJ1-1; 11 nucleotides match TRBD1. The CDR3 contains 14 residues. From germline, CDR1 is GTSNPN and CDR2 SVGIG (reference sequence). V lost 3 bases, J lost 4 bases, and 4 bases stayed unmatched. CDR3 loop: CAWRGDRGTTEAFF. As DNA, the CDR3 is TGTGCCTGGAGGGGGGACAGGGGGACCACTGAAGCTTTCTTT.

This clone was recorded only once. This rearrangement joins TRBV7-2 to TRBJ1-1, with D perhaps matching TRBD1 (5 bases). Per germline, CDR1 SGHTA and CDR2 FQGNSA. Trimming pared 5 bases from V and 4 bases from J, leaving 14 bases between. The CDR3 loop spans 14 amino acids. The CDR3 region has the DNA TGTGCCAGCAGCCCACCCGGGGGTAGCACTGAAGCTTTCTTT. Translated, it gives CASSPPGGSTEAFF.